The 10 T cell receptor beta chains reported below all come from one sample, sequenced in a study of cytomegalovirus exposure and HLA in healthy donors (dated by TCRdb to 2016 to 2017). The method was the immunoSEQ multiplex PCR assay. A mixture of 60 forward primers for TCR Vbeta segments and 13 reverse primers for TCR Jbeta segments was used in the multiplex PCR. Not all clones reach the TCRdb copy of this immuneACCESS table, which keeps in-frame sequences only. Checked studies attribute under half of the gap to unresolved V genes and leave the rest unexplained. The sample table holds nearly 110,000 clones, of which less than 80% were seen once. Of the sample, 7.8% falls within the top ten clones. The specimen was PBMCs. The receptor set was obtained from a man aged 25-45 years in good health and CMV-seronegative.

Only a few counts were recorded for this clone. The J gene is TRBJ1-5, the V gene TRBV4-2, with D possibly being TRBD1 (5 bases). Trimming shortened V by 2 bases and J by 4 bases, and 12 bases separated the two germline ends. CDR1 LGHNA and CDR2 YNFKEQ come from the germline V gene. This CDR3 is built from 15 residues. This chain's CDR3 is CASSQHLSGNQPQHF. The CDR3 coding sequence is TGTGCCAGCAGCCAACATCTATCAGGGAATCAGCCCCAGCATTTT.

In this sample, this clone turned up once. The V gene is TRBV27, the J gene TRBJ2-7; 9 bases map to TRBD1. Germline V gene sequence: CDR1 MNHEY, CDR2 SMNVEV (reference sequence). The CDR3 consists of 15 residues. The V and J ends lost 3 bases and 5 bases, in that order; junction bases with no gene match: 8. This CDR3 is CASSLVETGGHEQYF. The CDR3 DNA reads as TGTGCCAGCAGTTTGGTTGAGACAGGGGGGCACGAGCAGTACTTC.

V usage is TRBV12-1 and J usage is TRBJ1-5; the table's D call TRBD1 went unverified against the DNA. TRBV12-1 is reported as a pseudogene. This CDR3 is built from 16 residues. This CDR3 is CASSFDKTGRNQPQHF. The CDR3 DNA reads TGTGCCAGCAGCTTTGATAAGACAGGTCGAAATCAGCCCCAGCATTTT.

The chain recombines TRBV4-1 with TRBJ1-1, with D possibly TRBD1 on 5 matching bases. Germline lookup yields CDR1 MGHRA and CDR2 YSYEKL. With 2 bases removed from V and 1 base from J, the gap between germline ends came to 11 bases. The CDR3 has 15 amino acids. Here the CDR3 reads CASSQPQTGNTEAFF. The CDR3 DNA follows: TGCGCCAGCAGCCAACCCCAAACAGGGAACACTGAAGCTTTCTTT.

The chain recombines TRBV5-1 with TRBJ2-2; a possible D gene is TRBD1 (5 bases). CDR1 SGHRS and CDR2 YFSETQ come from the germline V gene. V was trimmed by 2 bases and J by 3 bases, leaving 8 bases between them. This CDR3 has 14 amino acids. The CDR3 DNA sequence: TGCGCCAGCAGCTTCGTACAGGACACCGGGGAGCTGTTTTTT. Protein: CASSFVQDTGELFF.

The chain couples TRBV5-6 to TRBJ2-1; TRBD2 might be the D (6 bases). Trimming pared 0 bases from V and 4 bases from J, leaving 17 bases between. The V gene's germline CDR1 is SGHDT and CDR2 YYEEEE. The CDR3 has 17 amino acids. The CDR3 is CASSLEHGGVEYNEQFF. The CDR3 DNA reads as TGTGCCAGCAGCTTGGAGCATGGCGGGGTAGAATACAATGAGCAGTTCTTC.

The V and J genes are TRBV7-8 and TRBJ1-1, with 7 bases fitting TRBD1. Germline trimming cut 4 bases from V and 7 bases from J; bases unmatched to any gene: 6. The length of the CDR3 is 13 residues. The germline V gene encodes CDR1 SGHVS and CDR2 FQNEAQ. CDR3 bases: TGTGCCAGCAGCTCACACAGGGGAGGTGAAGCTTTCTTT. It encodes CASSSHRGGEAFF.

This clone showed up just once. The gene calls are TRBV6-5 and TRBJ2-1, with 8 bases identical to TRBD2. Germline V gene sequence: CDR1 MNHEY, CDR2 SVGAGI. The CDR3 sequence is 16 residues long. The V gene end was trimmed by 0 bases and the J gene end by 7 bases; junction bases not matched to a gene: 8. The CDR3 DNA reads TGTGCCAGCAGTTACTCCAGGACTCCTAGCGGGAATGAGCAGTTCTTC. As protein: CASSYSRTPSGNEQFF.

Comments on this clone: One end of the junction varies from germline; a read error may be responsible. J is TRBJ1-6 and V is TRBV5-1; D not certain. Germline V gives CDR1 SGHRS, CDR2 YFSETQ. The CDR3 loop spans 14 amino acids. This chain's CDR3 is CASSLPPYNSPLHF. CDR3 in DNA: TGCGCCAGCAGCTTGCCACCCTATAACTCACCCCTCCACTTT.

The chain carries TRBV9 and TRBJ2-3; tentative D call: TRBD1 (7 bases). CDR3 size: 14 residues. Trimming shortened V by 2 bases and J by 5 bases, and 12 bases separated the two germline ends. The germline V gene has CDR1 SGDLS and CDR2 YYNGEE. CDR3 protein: CASSVRGDRDTQYF. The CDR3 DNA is TGTGCCAGCAGCGTGAGGGGGGACAGAGATACGCAGTATTTT.